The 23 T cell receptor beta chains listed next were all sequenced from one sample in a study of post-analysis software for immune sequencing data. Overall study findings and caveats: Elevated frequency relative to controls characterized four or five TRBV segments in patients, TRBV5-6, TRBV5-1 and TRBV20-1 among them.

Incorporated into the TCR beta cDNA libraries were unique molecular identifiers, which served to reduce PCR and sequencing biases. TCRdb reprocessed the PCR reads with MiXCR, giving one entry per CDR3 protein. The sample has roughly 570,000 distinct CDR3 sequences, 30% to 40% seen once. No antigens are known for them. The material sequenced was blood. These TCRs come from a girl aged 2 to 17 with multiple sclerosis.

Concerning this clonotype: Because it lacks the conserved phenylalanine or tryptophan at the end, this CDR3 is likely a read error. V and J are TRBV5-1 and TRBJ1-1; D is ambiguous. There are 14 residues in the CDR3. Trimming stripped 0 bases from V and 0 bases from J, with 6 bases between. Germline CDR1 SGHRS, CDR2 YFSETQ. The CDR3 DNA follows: TGCGCCAGCAGCTTGGATCCGGTGAACACTGAAGCTTTCTTG. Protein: CASSLDPVNTEAFL.

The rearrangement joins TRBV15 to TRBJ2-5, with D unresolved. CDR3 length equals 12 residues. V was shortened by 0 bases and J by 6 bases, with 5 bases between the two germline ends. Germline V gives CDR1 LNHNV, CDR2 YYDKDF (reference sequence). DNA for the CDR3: TGTGCCACCAGCAGAGATGAAAAGACCCAGTACTTC. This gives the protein CATSRDEKTQYF.

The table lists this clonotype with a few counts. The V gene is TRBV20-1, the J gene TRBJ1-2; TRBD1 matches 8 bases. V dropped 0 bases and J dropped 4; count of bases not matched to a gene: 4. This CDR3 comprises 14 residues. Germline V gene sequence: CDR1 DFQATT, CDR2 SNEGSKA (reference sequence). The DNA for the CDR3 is TGCAGTGCTAGAGACGCTGGGACAGGCTATGGCTACACCTTC. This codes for CSARDAGTGYGYTF.

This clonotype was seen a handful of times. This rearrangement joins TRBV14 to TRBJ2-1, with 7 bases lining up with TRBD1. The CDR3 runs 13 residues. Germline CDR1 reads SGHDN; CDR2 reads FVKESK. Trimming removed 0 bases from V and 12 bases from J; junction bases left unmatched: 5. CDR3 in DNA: TGTGCCAGCAGCCAAGAATTAGGGGACAGGCAGTTCTTC. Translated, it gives CASSQELGDRQFF.

The CDR3 DNA sequence: TGCAGCGTTGATGGCCCCTCCGGGACTGAAGCTTTCTTT. It translates to CSVDGPSGTEAFF. This rearrangement joins TRBV29-1 to TRBJ1-1; D gene uncertain. This CDR3 has 13 amino acids. The V gene's germline CDR1 is SQVTM and CDR2 ANQGSEA. Trimming shortened V by 3 bases and J by 5 bases, and 13 bases separated the two germline ends.

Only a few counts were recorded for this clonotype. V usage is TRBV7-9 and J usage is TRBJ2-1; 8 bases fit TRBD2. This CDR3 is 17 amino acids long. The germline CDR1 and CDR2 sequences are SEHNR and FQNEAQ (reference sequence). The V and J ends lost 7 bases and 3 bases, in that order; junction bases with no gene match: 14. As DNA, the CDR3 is TGTGCCAGCATCAAACACCCGGCGGGGGGCCTCTACAATGAGCAGTTCTTC. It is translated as CASIKHPAGGLYNEQFF.

The CDR3 sequence is CASSWISGEGTQYF. The CDR3 DNA reads TGTGCCAGCAGTTGGATCAGCGGAGAAGGGACCCAGTACTTC. The chain links TRBV27 to TRBJ2-5, with TRBD2 as a possible D gene (5 bases). This CDR3 comprises 14 residues. Per germline, CDR1 MNHEY and CDR2 SMNVEV (reference sequence). V was shortened by 4 bases and J by 7 bases, with 16 bases between the two germline ends.

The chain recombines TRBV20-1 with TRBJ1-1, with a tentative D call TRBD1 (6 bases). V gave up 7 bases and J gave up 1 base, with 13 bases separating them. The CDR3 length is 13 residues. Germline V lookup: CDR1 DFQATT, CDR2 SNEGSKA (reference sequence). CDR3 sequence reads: CSVRKGGNTEAFF. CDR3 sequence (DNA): TGCAGTGTACGAAAGGGGGGGAACACTGAAGCTTTCTTT.

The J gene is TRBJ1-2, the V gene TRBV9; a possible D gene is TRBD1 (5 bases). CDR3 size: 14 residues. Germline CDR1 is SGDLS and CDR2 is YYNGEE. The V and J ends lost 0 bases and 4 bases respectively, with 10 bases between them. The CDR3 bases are TGTGCCAGCAGCGTAGATCAGGGATCCTATGGCTACACCTTC. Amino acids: CASSVDQGSYGYTF.

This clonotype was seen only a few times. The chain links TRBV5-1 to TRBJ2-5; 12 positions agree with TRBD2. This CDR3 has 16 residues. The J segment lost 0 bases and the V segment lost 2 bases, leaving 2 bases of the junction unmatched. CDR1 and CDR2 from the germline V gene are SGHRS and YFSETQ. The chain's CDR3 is CASSFRLAGDQETQYF. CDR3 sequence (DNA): TGCGCCAGCAGCTTCAGACTAGCGGGGGACCAAGAGACCCAGTACTTC.

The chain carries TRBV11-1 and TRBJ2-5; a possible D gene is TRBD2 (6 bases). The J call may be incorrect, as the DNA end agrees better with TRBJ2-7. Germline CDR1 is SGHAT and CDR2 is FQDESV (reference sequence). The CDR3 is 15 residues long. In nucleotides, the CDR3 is TGTGCCAGCAGCTTATTATGGAGGGGCCGCTACGAGCAGTACTTC. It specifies CASSLLWRGRYEQYF.

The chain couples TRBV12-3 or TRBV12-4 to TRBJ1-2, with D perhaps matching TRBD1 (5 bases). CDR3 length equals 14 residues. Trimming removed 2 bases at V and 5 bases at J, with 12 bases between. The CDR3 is CASSLRVGGYGYTF. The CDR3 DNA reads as TGTGCCAGCAGTTTACGGGTTGGGGGATATGGCTACACCTTC.

Here the CDR3 reads CASSLTGQGTYNEQYF. The CDR3 region has the DNA TGCGCCAGCAGCTTGACGGGACAGGGGACCTACAATGAGCAGTACTTC. V usage is TRBV5-1 and J usage is TRBJ2-1; 10 nucleotides align to TRBD1. Matching the DNA end better, TRBJ2-7 makes the J call doubtful. This CDR3 comprises 16 residues. Germline assignment: CDR1 SGHRS and CDR2 YFSETQ.

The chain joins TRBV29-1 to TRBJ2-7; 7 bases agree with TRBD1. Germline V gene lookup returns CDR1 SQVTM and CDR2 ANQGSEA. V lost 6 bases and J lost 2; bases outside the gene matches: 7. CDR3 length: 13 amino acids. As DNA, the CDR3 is TGCAGCGTAGATGGGGACAGTCCCTACGAGCAGTACTTC. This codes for CSVDGDSPYEQYF.

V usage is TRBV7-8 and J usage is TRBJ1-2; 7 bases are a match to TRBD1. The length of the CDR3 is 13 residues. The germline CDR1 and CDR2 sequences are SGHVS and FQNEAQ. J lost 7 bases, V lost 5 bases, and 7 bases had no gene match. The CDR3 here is CASSQGQDGGYTF. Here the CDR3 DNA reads TGTGCCAGCAGCCAAGGACAGGACGGTGGCTACACCTTC.

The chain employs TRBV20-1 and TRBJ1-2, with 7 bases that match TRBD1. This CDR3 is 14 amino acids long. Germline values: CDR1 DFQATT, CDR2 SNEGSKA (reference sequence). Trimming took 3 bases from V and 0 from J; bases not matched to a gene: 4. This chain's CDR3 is CSASLRGTNYGYTF. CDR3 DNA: TGCAGTGCTAGTCTCAGGGGGACTAACTATGGCTACACCTTC.

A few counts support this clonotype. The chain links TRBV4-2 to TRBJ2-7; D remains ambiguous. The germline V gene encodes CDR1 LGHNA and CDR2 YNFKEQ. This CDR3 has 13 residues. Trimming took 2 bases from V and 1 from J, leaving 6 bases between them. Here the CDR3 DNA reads TGTGCCAGCAGCCAAAGCTTTTCCTACGAGCAGTACTTC. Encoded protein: CASSQSFSYEQYF.

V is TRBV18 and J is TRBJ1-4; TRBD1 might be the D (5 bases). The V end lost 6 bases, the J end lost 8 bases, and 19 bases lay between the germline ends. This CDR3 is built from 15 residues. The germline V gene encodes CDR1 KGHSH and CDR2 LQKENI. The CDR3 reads CASSFGTSTREKLFF. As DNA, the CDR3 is TGTGCCAGCTCTTTTGGGACGTCCACAAGGGAAAAACTGTTTTTT.

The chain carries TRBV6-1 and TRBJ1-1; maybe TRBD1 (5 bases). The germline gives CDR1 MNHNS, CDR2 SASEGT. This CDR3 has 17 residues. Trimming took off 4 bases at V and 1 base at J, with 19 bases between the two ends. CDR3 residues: CASSAGTLRAGNTEAFF. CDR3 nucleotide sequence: TGTGCCAGCAGTGCCGGGACCTTGCGCGCTGGGAACACTGAAGCTTTCTTT.

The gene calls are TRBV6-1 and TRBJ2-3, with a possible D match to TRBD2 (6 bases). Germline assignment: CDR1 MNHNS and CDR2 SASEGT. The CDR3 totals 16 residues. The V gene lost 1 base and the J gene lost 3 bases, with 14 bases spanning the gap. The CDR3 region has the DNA TGTGCCAGCAGTGAAGTTCCGGGAGCATTGACAGATACGCAGTATTTT. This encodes CASSEVPGALTDTQYF.

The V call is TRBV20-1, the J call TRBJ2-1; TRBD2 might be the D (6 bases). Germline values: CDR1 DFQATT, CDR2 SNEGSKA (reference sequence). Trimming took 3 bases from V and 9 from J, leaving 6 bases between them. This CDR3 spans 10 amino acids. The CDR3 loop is CSASGGEQFF. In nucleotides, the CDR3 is TGCAGTGCTAGCGGGGGTGAGCAGTTCTTC.

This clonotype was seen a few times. DNA for the CDR3: TGCGGGTGGGCGGGAGTCCAAGAGACCCAGTACTTC. Translated: CGWAGVQETQYF. This chain uses TRBV20-1 with TRBJ2-5; 7 positions agree with TRBD2. CDR1 is DFQATT and CDR2 is SNEGSKA in the germline V gene (reference sequence). The CDR3 is 12 residues long.

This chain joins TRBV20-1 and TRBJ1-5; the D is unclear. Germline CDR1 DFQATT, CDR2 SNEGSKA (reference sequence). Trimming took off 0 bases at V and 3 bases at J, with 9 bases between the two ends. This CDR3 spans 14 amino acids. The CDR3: CSARDPKDNQPQHF. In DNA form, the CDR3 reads TGCAGTGCTAGAGATCCCAAAGACAATCAGCCCCAGCATTTT.